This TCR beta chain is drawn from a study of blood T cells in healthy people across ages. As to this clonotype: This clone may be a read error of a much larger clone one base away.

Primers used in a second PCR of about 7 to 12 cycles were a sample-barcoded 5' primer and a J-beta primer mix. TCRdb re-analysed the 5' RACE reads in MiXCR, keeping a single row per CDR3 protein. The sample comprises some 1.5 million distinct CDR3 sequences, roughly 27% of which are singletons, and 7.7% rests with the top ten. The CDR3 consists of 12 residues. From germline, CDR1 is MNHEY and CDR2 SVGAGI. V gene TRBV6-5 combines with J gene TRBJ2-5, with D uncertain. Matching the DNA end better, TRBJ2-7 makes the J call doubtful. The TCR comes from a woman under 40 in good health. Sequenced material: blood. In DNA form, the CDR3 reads TGTGCCAGCTGGGTAAACCGCGACGAGCAGTACTTC. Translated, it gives CASWVNRDEQYF.